Each of the 25 T cell receptor beta chains below was sequenced from the same sample in a study of blood T cell repertoires in COVID-19. Repertoires were generated with immunoSEQ multiplex PCR, while TCRdb's copy carries only in-frame clones and drops some. Seen here are 270,000 or so clones, around nine tenths observed once, and the top ten hold about 10%. The specimen sequenced was peripheral blood. These receptors were taken from a man aged 35 to 55 with active or convalescent COVID-19.

The chain links TRBV18 to TRBJ1-2; possibly TRBD1 for D (6 bases). This CDR3 comprises 16 residues. CDR1 and CDR2 (germline): KGHSH, LQKENI. Trimming cost V 4 bases and J 0 bases, with 15 bases left between them. CDR3 region: CASSLLGDTSNYGYTF. CDR3 in DNA: TGTGCCAGCTCACTATTAGGGGACACTTCTAACTATGGCTACACCTTC.

The chain is built from TRBV28 and TRBJ2-1; TRBD2 matches 9 bases. This CDR3 has 16 amino acids. The V gene end was trimmed by 5 bases and the J gene end by 5 bases; junction bases not matched to a gene: 10. Germline CDR1 and CDR2: MDHEN and SYDVKM. The CDR3 region is CASSLGGAGGHNEQFF. The CDR3 nucleotides read TGTGCCAGCAGTCTCGGGGGAGCGGGGGGTCACAATGAGCAGTTCTTC.

The chain carries TRBV7-9 and TRBJ2-1; 7 positions agree with TRBD2. There are 17 residues in the CDR3. The V gene's germline CDR1 is SEHNR and CDR2 FQNEAQ (reference sequence). V was pared by 5 bases and J by 1 base, with 11 bases of the junction left unmatched. The CDR3 DNA is TGTGCCAGCAGCGCAACAAGGTCTAGCGGATCCTACAATGAGCAGTTCTTC. The encoded protein is CASSATRSSGSYNEQFF.

V gene TRBV5-4 combines with J gene TRBJ1-2, with TRBD1 identical over 8 bases. The V segment lost 5 bases and the J segment 3 bases; nucleotides outside the gene matches: 3. Germline CDR1 SGHNT, CDR2 YYREEE (reference sequence). The CDR3 has 13 amino acids. The CDR3 nucleotides read TGTGCCAGCAGGCAGGGGGCAGACTATGGCTACACCTTC. Its translation is CASRQGADYGYTF.

This clone occurred a few times. The CDR3 DNA reads as TGTGCCAGCAGCCAAATGAGAGCGGGAGTTGGGGACGAGCAGTACTTC. Protein: CASSQMRAGVGDEQYF. The V call is TRBV3-1 (or the pseudogene TRBV3-2), the J call TRBJ2-7; TRBD2 matches at 8 bases. This CDR3 is built from 16 residues. Trimming at V came to 2 bases and at J to 5 bases, leaving 11 bases not matched to a gene. Per germline, CDR1 LGHDT and CDR2 YNNKEL (reference sequence).

The chain uses TRBV14 and TRBJ1-2; tentatively, D is TRBD1 (5 bases). Germline lookup yields CDR1 SGHDN and CDR2 FVKESK. This CDR3 has 15 residues. The germline V and J ends were trimmed by 0 bases and 2 bases, with 10 bases remaining between them. CDR3 sequence: CASSQDIQGNYGYTF. Written as DNA, the CDR3 is TGTGCCAGCAGCCAAGATATCCAGGGCAACTATGGCTACACCTTC. The full variable domain, in which reference TRBV14 and TRBJ1-2 provide the parts outside the CDR3, is EAGVTQFPSHSVIEKGQTVTLRCDPISGHDNLYWYRRVMGKEIKFLLHFVKESKQDESGMPNNRFLAERTGGTYSTLKVQPAELEDSGVYFCASSQDIQGNYGYTFGSGTRLTVV.

The chain employs TRBV5-1 and TRBJ1-4; D remains ambiguous. Trimming removed 1 base from V and 0 bases from J, with 10 bases in between. Germline V CDR1 and CDR2: SGHRS, YFSETQ. CDR3 length: 16 residues. DNA for the CDR3: TGCGCCAGCAGCTTGAGGCCTACAGCAACTAATGAAAAACTGTTTTTT. This sequence encodes CASSLRPTATNEKLFF.

The rearrangement links TRBV7-3 to TRBJ2-2, with 7 positions matching TRBD2. Germline V gene sequence: CDR1 SGHTA, CDR2 FQGTGA. V lost 1 base and J lost 4; bases outside the gene matches: 3. There are 15 residues in the CDR3. CDR3 sequence: CASSLRGGGTGELFF. The CDR3 nucleotides are TGTGCCAGCAGCTTAAGGGGCGGGGGCACCGGGGAGCTGTTTTTT.

The chain employs TRBV19 and TRBJ2-7, with 7 bases lining up with TRBD2. V lost 3 bases to trimming and J lost 2 bases; unmatched junction nucleotides: 4. This CDR3 has 14 amino acids. Germline V gene sequence: CDR1 LNHDA, CDR2 SQIVND (reference sequence). The CDR3 bases are TGTGCCAGTAGTATTACCAGCGGGGCCTACGAGCAGTACTTC. It encodes CASSITSGAYEQYF.

The chain employs TRBV5-4 and TRBJ1-4, with D possibly TRBD1 on 6 matching bases. Trimming removed 2 bases from V and 5 bases from J, with 7 bases in between. Germline V gene lookup returns CDR1 SGHNT and CDR2 YYREEE (reference sequence). This CDR3 region has 13 residues. CDR3 bases: TGTGCCAGCAGCTTCGGACAGAATGAAAAACTGTTTTTT. Amino acid sequence: CASSFGQNEKLFF.

The chain links TRBV19 to TRBJ1-6, with no clear D. CDR1 and CDR2 from the germline V gene are LNHDA and SQIVND (reference sequence). Trimming shortened V by 5 bases and J by 9 bases, and 17 bases separated the two germline ends. CDR3 size: 15 residues. The CDR3 bases are TGTGCCAGTAGTTTCGGGAGAGGGATCGGTTCACCCCTCCACTTT. This gives the protein CASSFGRGIGSPLHF.

The chain's CDR3 is CAWSGFGGQYNEQFF. CDR3 sequence (DNA): TGTGCCTGGAGTGGTTTTGGGGGACAGTACAATGAGCAGTTCTTC. This chain links TRBV30 with TRBJ2-1; 7 bases map to TRBD1. V dropped 1 base and J dropped 4; count of bases not matched to a gene: 7. CDR1 and CDR2 from the germline V gene are GTSNPN and SVGIG (reference sequence). The CDR3 is made up of 15 amino acids.

The genes are TRBV11-2 and TRBJ1-3; no firm D call. Germline loops: CDR1 SGHAT, CDR2 FQNNGV. The CDR3 extends over 16 amino acids. V lost 4 bases and J lost 4, with 17 bases in between. The DNA for the CDR3 is TGTGCCAGCAGCTCAAAGGGTCTTTCGGGGGGAAACACCATATATTTT. It encodes CASSSKGLSGGNTIYF.

V and J are TRBV7-9 and TRBJ2-7, with D possibly being TRBD1 (5 bases). Germline values: CDR1 SEHNR, CDR2 FQNEAQ (reference sequence). The V end was cut by 4 bases, the J end by 2 bases, with 18 bases between. This CDR3 is 16 amino acids long. Here the CDR3 reads CASSSPPGRGPYEQYF. Written as DNA, the CDR3 is TGTGCCAGCAGCTCCCCTCCCGGAAGGGGCCCCTACGAGCAGTACTTC.

The chain uses TRBV18 and TRBJ1-6, with D possibly TRBD1 on 5 matching bases. Per germline, CDR1 KGHSH and CDR2 LQKENI. The CDR3 covers 15 residues. The V gene lost 1 base and the J gene lost 8 bases, with 12 bases spanning the gap. CDR3 in amino acids: CASSPLRGYDSPLHF. DNA of the CDR3: TGTGCCAGCTCACCACTCCGGGGGTATGATTCACCCCTCCACTTT.

This chain uses TRBV6-1 with TRBJ1-4, with TRBD1 matching 8 bases. This CDR3 region has 17 residues. Germline values: CDR1 MNHNS, CDR2 SASEGT. The trim removed 2 bases at V and 7 bases at J, leaving 12 bases unmatched. The CDR3 region is CASSEMGRGPRGEKLFF. The CDR3 bases are TGTGCCAGCAGTGAAATGGGCAGGGGGCCTCGAGGTGAAAAACTGTTTTTT.

This clone was seen only once. The chain is built from TRBV7-9 and TRBJ1-5; 11 positions agree with TRBD1. Germline V gives CDR1 SEHNR, CDR2 FQNEAQ (reference sequence). With V trimmed by 2 bases and J by 4 bases, 4 bases remained unmatched. The CDR3 is 16 residues long. The CDR3 nucleotides read TGTGCCAGCAGCTTAAGGACAGGGGGCGAAAATCAGCCCCAGCATTTT. Translating it yields CASSLRTGGENQPQHF.

The J gene is TRBJ2-3, the V gene TRBV23-1; tentative D call: TRBD2 (6 bases). Being an ORF, TRBV23-1 has a function that is uncertain. V shed 2 bases and J shed 2 bases, with 11 bases lying between them. There are 15 residues in the CDR3. CDR3 nucleotides: TGCGCCAGCAGTCAAAGGCTAGCGCCCACAGATACGCAGTATTTT. Its protein is CASSQRLAPTDTQYF.

This chain uses TRBV28 with TRBJ2-7; 7 bases match TRBD2. Germline V lookup: CDR1 MDHEN, CDR2 SYDVKM. V lost 4 bases to trimming and J lost 7 bases; unmatched junction nucleotides: 16. CDR3 length: 16 residues. The CDR3 spells CASSSREDRAPWEQYF. In DNA, the CDR3 is TGTGCCAGCAGTTCCCGGGAGGATCGAGCGCCGTGGGAGCAGTACTTC.

V gene TRBV7-9 combines with J gene TRBJ2-7, with D maybe TRBD1 (6 bases). V gave up 6 bases and J gave up 1 base, with 10 bases separating them. The length of the CDR3 is 13 residues. Germline V gives CDR1 SEHNR, CDR2 FQNEAQ (reference sequence). CDR3 region: CASRGGQSYEQYF. The CDR3 DNA follows: TGTGCCAGCAGGGGCGGACAGTCCTACGAGCAGTACTTC. Combining the CDR3 with reference TRBV7-9 and TRBJ2-7 gives the whole variable domain DTGVSQNPRHKITKRGQNVTFRCDPISEHNRLYWYRQTLGQGPEFLTYFQNEAQLEKSRLLSDRFSAERPKGSFSTLEIQRTEQGDSAMYLCASRGGQSYEQYFGPGTRLTVT.

This chain uses TRBV12-2 with TRBJ1-5; the table's D call, TRBD1, was not checked against the DNA. TRBV12-2 is a pseudogene segment. The CDR3 totals 18 residues. CDR3 residues: CASRLVCRGLKLNQPQHF. The CDR3 DNA follows: TGTGCAAGTCGCTTAGTTTGCAGGGGGCTCAAACTCAATCAGCCCCAGCATTTT.

The V and J genes are TRBV25-1 and TRBJ1-6, with D possibly TRBD1 on 5 matching bases. This CDR3 comprises 15 residues. The V gene lost 5 bases and the J gene lost 6 bases, with 14 bases spanning the gap. Looked up from germline, CDR1 is MGHDK and CDR2 is SYGVNS. DNA for the CDR3: TGTGCCAGCAGTCCCCGCGCGGGGCGTAATTCACCCCTCCACTTT. Amino acid sequence: CASSPRAGRNSPLHF.

The chain employs TRBV20-1 and TRBJ2-5; 10 bases agree with TRBD2. Germline V CDR1 and CDR2: DFQATT, SNEGSKA (reference sequence). CDR3 size: 14 residues. Trimming at V came to 6 bases and at J to 5 bases, leaving 9 bases not matched to a gene. The CDR3: CSASPSGGAETQYF. CDR3 nucleotides: TGCAGTGCGAGTCCTAGCGGGGGAGCTGAGACCCAGTACTTC.

V and J are TRBV6-6 and TRBJ2-7; 11 bases match TRBD2. Trimming at V came to 5 bases and at J to 0 bases, leaving 3 bases not matched to a gene. Germline CDR1 MNHNY, CDR2 SVGAGI (reference sequence). The CDR3 is 15 amino acids. The CDR3 sequence is CASSPTSGSSYEQYF. Here the CDR3 DNA reads TGTGCCAGCAGTCCAACTAGCGGGAGCTCCTACGAGCAGTACTTC.

As regards this clone: Other DNA sequences of this sample code for an identical CDR3. V gene TRBV12-3 or TRBV12-4 combines with J gene TRBJ2-5; perhaps TRBD2 as D (6 bases). V was pared by 3 bases and J by 2 bases, with 7 bases between. This CDR3 is built from 13 residues. The DNA for the CDR3 is TGTGCCAGCAGTTTGCGGGGTCAAGAGACCCAGTACTTC. This encodes CASSLRGQETQYF.